This T cell receptor (beta chain) emerged from a study of siplizumab effects on memory and regulatory T cells. The germline gives CDR1 SGDLS, CDR2 YYNGEE. The CDR3 has 13 amino acids. Trimming took 3 bases from V and 3 from J; bases not matched to a gene: 2. Findings and limits, study-wide: Relative to controls at 26.9%, mappable alloreactive CD4+ clones exhibited a mean Treg-derived proportion of 68.8% with siplizumab.

Sequenced by immunoSEQ multiplex PCR; TCRdb stores in-frame clones only, minus some. The profile shows more than 95,000 clones, around 93% of them singletons. Points on this clone: The antigen is unknown.

The specimen sequenced was CD4+ T cells sorted from blood. This sequence originates from a human donor in good health. The chain combines TRBV9 with TRBJ1-1, with 7 bases that match TRBD1. The CDR3 coding sequence is TGTGCCAGCAGCGCCGACAGGGACACTGAAGCTTTCTTT. Its translation: CASSADRDTEAFF. Filled out from reference TRBV9 and TRBJ1-1, the complete variable domain reads DSGVTQTPKHLITATGQRVTLRCSPRSGDLSVYWYQQSLDQGLQFLIQYYNGEERAKGNILERFSAQQFPDLHSELNLSSLELGDSALYFCASSADRDTEAFFGQGTRLTVV.